This T cell receptor (beta chain) was sequenced for a study of T cell clonality in common variable immunodeficiency. Study outcomes and limitations: Reportedly, TCR beta sequences from common variable immunodeficiency showed fewer deletions and N-nucleotide insertions.

This clone is medium-sized (0.01 to 0.1%) by share. Its antigen is still unknown. CVID subjects had received replacement immunoglobulin for at least one year. Sequencing input was equivalent genomic DNA from CVID and controls. Repertoires were generated with immunoSEQ multiplex PCR, while TCRdb's copy carries only in-frame clones and drops some. The sample yields about 21,000 clones, without any singletons. The origin of this receptor is a human donor with common variable immunodeficiency. Material: peripheral blood mononuclear cells.

CDR3 amino acids: CATRGHLSDTQYF. The CDR3 DNA, read in part, is TGTGCCACCAGGGGACACCTGTCAGATACG. The chain couples TRBV24-1 to TRBJ2-3, with D possibly matching TRBD1 (6 bases). The read finishes 3 residues shy of the CDR3 end, and the germline J gene is used to complete it. Germline loops: CDR1 KGHDR, CDR2 SFDVKD. The V end was cut by 7 bases, the J end by 4 bases, with 11 bases between. The CDR3 is 13 amino acids.